A selection of T cell receptor beta chains follows, all from one sample in a study of Tregs in tolerant kidney transplant recipients. No antigens are known for them. Profiled with immunoSEQ multiplex PCR; TCRdb holds only in-frame clones, not every one. The sample shows approximately 44,000 clones, roughly 95% of them seen only once. The material sequenced was Tregs from blood cultured with allogeneic cells. The receptors here all came from a human donor in good health. The CDR3 runs from the conserved cysteine through the conserved F or W. D genes are given only for firm matches.

v_call: TRBV11-2; d_call: NA; cdr3_aa: CASSLGETQYF
v_call: TRBV10-3; d_call: TRBD1; cdr3_aa: CAIRAFTGVGEAFF
v_call: TRBV18; d_call: NA; cdr3_aa: CASSPFRQQVQETQYF
v_call: TRBV7-9; d_call: NA; cdr3_aa: CASSLVTLGGTQYF
v_call: TRBV6-5; d_call: NA; cdr3_aa: CASSFRDTTDTQYF
v_call: TRBV10-1; d_call: NA; cdr3_aa: CASSESGSRGETQYF
v_call: TRBV19; d_call: NA; cdr3_aa: CASSIPRGYGYTF
v_call: TRBV18; d_call: TRBD1; cdr3_aa: CASSPGTGLNTEAFF
v_call: TRBV7-8; d_call: NA; cdr3_aa: CASSLSGNNQPQHF
v_call: TRBV7-2; d_call: NA; cdr3_aa: CASSRSYRVGYF
v_call: TRBV5-1; d_call: NA; cdr3_aa: CASSLAGGDQPQHF
v_call: TRBV7-9; d_call: NA; cdr3_aa: CASSLWGTSGNTIYF
v_call: TRBV7-2; d_call: TRBD1; cdr3_aa: CASSQLSGTVLGTQYF
v_call: TRBV12-5; d_call: NA; cdr3_aa: CASGFEGFTEAFF
v_call: TRBV7-8; d_call: TRBD2; cdr3_aa: CASSPRPGGRSYNEQFF
v_call: TRBV7-9; d_call: NA; cdr3_aa: CASSLLRYNEQFF
v_call: TRBV5-8; d_call: NA; cdr3_aa: CASSLKAWNTEAFF
v_call: TRBV18; d_call: NA; cdr3_aa: CASTEQELNEKLFF
v_call: TRBV28; d_call: NA; cdr3_aa: CASRMDIGNEQFF
v_call: TRBV5-6; d_call: NA; cdr3_aa: CASSRRATGPRVNTGELFF
v_call: TRBV27; d_call: NA; cdr3_aa: CASSLSFSGSIFTYNSPLHF
v_call: TRBV7-3; d_call: TRBD2; cdr3_aa: CASSFSAGGTDTQYF
v_call: TRBV4-1; d_call: TRBD2; cdr3_aa: CASSPYGRLAGSDTQYF
v_call: TRBV30; d_call: TRBD1; cdr3_aa: CAWSDEQGFTPITPNEQFF
v_call: TRBV27; d_call: TRBD2; cdr3_aa: CASLWGSGRDGEQYF
v_call: TRBV5-1; d_call: NA; cdr3_aa: CASSFGAEQYF
v_call: TRBV19; d_call: NA; cdr3_aa: CASSKMANTEAFF
v_call: TRBV5-4; d_call: TRBD1; cdr3_aa: CASSLGRGQHGYTF
v_call: TRBV7-3; d_call: NA; cdr3_aa: CASSLTDGETQYF